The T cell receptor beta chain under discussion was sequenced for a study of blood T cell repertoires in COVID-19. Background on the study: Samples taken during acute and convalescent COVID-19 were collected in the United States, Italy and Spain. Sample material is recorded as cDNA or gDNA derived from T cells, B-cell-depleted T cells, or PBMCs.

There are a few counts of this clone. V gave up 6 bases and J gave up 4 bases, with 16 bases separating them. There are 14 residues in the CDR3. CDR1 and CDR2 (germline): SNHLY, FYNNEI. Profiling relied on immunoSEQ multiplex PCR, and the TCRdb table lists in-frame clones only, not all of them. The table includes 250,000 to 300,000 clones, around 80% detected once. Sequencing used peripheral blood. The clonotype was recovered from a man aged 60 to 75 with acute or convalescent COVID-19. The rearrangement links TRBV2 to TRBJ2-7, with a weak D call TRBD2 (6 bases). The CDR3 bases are TGTGCCAGCAGACCGGGACCCCGGGGGTACGAGCAGTACTTC. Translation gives CASRPGPRGYEQYF.